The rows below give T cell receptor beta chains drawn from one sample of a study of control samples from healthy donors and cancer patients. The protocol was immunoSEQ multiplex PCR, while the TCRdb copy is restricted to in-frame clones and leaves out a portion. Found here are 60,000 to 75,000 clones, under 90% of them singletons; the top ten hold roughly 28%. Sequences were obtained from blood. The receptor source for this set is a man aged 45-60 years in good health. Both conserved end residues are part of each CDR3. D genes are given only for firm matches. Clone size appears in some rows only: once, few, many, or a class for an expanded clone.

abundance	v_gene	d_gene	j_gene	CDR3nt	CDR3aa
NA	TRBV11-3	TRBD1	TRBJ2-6	TGTGCCAGCAGCTTGGGACAGAATAACGTCCTGACTTTC	CASSLGQNNVLTF
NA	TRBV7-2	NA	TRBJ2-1	TGTGCCAGCAGCCCGGGACTCTCCTACAATGAGCAGTTCTTC	CASSPGLSYNEQFF
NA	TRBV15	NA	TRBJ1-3	TGTGCCACCAGCAACGGCGGGGACTCAGGGAATTGGGGAAACACCATATATTTT	CATSNGGDSGNWGNTIYF
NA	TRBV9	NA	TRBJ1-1	TGTGCCAGCAGCGTAGCTGGGCAGACTGAAGCTTTCTTT	CASSVAGQTEAFF
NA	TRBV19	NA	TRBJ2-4	TGTGCCAGTAAGCTCAGAGAAGCCAAAAACATTCAGTACTTC	CASKLREAKNIQYF
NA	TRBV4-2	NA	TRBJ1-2	TGTGCCAGCAGCCAAGATATTGGGACCCTTGATGGCTACACCTTC	CASSQDIGTLDGYTF
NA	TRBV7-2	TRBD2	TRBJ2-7	TGTGCCAGCAGCCCCGCGGGGGGCCTCTCCTACGAGCAGTACTTC	CASSPAGGLSYEQYF
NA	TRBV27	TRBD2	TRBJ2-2	TGTGCCAGCACCCCGGGGGGGAGATCCGGGGAGCTGTTTTTT	CASTPGGRSGELFF
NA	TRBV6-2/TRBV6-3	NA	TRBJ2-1	TGTGCCAGCAGTTATGCTAGTCAGGGTTATCAGTTCTTC	CASSYASQGYQFF
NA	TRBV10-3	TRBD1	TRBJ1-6	TGTGCCACTGTACAGGGGGTCGACTCACCCCTCCACTTT	CATVQGVDSPLHF
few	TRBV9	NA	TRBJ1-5	TGTGCCAGCAGCCCGAGCCGGGGAGGGGATGATCAGCCCCAGCATTTT	CASSPSRGGDDQPQHF
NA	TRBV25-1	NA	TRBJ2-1	TGTGCCAGCAGTGATGAGTTTCCTCCATACAATGAGCAGTTCTTC	CASSDEFPPYNEQFF
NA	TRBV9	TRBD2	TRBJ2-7	TGTGCCAGCAGCGCCCGACTAGCCCCCTACGAGCAGTACTTC	CASSARLAPYEQYF
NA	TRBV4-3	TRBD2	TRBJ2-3	TGCGCCAGCAGCCAAGGACTAGCGGGAGGACTCACAGATACGCAGTATTTT	CASSQGLAGGLTDTQYF
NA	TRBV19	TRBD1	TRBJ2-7	TGTGCCAGTAGTAATGTGGACAGGGTAGACGAGCAGTACTTC	CASSNVDRVDEQYF
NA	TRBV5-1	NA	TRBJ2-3	TGCGCCAGCAGCGACGGGACACCTAGCACAGATACGCAGTATTTT	CASSDGTPSTDTQYF
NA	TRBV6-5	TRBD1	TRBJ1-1	TGTGCCAGCAGTTACTCGTACAGGGGGCGAACTGAAGCTTTCTTT	CASSYSYRGRTEAFF
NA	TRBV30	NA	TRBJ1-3	TGTGCCTGGAGTGTACGGCAAATCTCTGGAAACACCATATATTTT	CAWSVRQISGNTIYF
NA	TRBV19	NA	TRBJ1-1	TGTGCCAGTAGTGCTGTAACAGGCCGAGGGGCCACTGAAGCTTTCTTT	CASSAVTGRGATEAFF
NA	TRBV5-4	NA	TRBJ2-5	TGTGCCAGCAGCGAACAGGCGGAGTTCCCAGAGACCCAGTACTTC	CASSEQAEFPETQYF
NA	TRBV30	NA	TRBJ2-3	TGTGCCTGGAGTGTACTCCACACAGATACGCAGTATTTT	CAWSVLHTDTQYF
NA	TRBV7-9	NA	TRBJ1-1	TGTGCCAGCAGCCTAACCGGGACGATGAACACTGAAGCTTTCTTT	CASSLTGTMNTEAFF
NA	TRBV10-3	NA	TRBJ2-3	TGTGCCATCAGTGAGTCGAAGGCCGCAGATACGCAGTATTTT	CAISESKAADTQYF
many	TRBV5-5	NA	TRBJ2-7	TGTGCCAGCAGCTTTGGAAGCACCCTGGGCACCGAGCAGTACTTC	CASSFGSTLGTEQYF
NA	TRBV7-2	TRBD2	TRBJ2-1	TGTGCCAGCAGCTTAGTTGGGGGGGGCTCCTACAATGAGCAGTTCTTC	CASSLVGGGSYNEQFF
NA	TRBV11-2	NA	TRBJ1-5	TGTGCCAGCAGCTCCGAGGGGAAGCAGCCCCAGCATTTT	CASSSEGKQPQHF
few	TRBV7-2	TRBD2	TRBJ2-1	TGTGCCAGCAGTTACACCGGGACTAGCGGGGGCCGCTCCTACAATGAGCAGTTCTTC	CASSYTGTSGGRSYNEQFF
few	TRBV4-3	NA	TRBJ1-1	TGCGCCAGCAGCCAAGAGGTCAGCCTACCCTGGGGGACTGAAGCTTTCTTT	CASSQEVSLPWGTEAFF
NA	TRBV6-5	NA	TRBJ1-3	TGTGCCAGCAGTTACCTAAGTTTCTCCCTTCCTAACACCATATATTTT	CASSYLSFSLPNTIYF
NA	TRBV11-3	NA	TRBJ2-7	TGTGCCAGCAGCAAGGTACGGACGGCATACGAGCAGTACTTC	CASSKVRTAYEQYF
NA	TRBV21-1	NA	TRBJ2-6	TGTGCCAGCAGCAAATCCCCCCGTTGGACTGCAGACCTCTCTGGGGCCAACGTCCTGACTTTC	CASSKSPRWTADLSGANVLTF
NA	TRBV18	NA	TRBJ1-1	TGTGCCAGCTCTAAGTCCACTGAAGCTTTCTTT	CASSKSTEAFF
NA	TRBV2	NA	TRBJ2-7	TGTGCCAGCAGTGAAAATGGCAGCTACGAGCAGTACTTC	CASSENGSYEQYF
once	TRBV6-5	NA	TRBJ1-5	TGTGCCAGCCGACAGTTCCTGGATCAGCCCCAGCATTTT	CASRQFLDQPQHF
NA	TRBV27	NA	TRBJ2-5	TGTGCCAGCAGTTTATCAAGGGGGGCGGGAGAGACCCAGTACTTC	CASSLSRGAGETQYF
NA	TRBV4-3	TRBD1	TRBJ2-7	TGCGCCAGCAGCCAAGATGGCAGGGGGTACGAGCAGTACTTC	CASSQDGRGYEQYF
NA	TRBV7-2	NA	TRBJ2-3	TGTGCCAGCAGCCCAGGGAAGGGACCAGATACGCAGTATTTT	CASSPGKGPDTQYF
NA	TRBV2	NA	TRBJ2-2	TGTGCCAGCAGATTAGGGGTTTCGAACACCGGGGAGCTGTTTTTT	CASRLGVSNTGELFF
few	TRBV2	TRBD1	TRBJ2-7	TGTGCCAGCGGCGGACAGGGGTCCTACGAGCAGTACTTC	CASGGQGSYEQYF
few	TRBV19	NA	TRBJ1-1	TGTGCCAGTAGGTCTAGAGGAGAGGGGGACACTGAAGCTTTCTTT	CASRSRGEGDTEAFF
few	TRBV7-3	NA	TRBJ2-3	TGTGCCAGCAGCTGGAAGAGCACAGATACGCAGTATTTT	CASSWKSTDTQYF
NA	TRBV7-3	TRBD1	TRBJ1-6	TGTGCCAGCAGCTTCACAGGGGGCGGATCACCCCTCCACTTT	CASSFTGGGSPLHF
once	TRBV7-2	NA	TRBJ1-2	TGTGCCAGCAGCTTAGGAGAGGGGTCGAGCTACACCTTC	CASSLGEGSSYTF
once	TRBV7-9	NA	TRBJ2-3	TGTGCCAGCAGCTTAGCGGATACGCAGTATTTT	CASSLADTQYF
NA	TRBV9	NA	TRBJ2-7	TGTGCCAGCAGCCCCCACCCCAGAAGCTCCTACGAGCAGTACTTC	CASSPHPRSSYEQYF
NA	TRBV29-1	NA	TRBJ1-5	TGCAGCGTCTCTCAGGGTCTGAGCAATCAGCCCCAGCATTTT	CSVSQGLSNQPQHF
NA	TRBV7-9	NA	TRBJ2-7	TGTGCCAGCAGCTCCTCACAAGGAGGCTCCTACGAGCAGTACTTC	CASSSSQGGSYEQYF
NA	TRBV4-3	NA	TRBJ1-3	TGCGCCAGCAGCCAAGAAGACGCCAGGAGGGGCCGAGGAAACACCATATATTTT	CASSQEDARRGRGNTIYF
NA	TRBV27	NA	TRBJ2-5	TGTGCCAGCAGTTTCAGGGAGACCCAGTACTTC	CASSFRETQYF
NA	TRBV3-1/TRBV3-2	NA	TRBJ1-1	TGTGCCAGCAGCCAGGGCATGAACACTGAAGCTTTCTTT	CASSQGMNTEAFF
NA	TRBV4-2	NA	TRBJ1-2	TGTGCCAGCAGCCAAGATTGGGGGTCGTATGGCTACACCTTC	CASSQDWGSYGYTF
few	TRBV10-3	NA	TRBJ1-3	TGTGCCATCAGTGATTATGGAGACAGCTCTGGAAACACCATATATTTT	CAISDYGDSSGNTIYF
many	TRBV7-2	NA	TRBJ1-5	TGTGCCAGCAGTAATTCAGGGGGCAATCAGCCCCAGCATTTT	CASSNSGGNQPQHF
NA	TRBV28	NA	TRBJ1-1	TGTGCCAGCAGTTTAACCCTTGGCCCCCGGGCTGAAGCTTTCTTT	CASSLTLGPRAEAFF
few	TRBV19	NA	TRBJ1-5	TGTGCCAGTAGTATAGGAGTTATAAGCAATCAGCCCCAGCATTTT	CASSIGVISNQPQHF
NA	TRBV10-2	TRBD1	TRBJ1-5	TGCGCCAGCAGTGGCAGGGGGCTTCAGCCCCAGCATTTT	CASSGRGLQPQHF
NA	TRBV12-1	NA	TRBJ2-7	TGTGCCAGCAGCCAACCGGTCGACAGGACTAACTACGAGCAGTACTTC	CASSQPVDRTNYEQYF
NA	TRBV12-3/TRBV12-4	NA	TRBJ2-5	TGTGCCAGCAGAAAGGGGGTTTCAGAGACCCAGTACTTC	CASRKGVSETQYF
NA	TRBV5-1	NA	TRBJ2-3	TGCGCCAGCAGCCTTAGGCCTCCACCAGATACGCAGTATTTT	CASSLRPPPDTQYF